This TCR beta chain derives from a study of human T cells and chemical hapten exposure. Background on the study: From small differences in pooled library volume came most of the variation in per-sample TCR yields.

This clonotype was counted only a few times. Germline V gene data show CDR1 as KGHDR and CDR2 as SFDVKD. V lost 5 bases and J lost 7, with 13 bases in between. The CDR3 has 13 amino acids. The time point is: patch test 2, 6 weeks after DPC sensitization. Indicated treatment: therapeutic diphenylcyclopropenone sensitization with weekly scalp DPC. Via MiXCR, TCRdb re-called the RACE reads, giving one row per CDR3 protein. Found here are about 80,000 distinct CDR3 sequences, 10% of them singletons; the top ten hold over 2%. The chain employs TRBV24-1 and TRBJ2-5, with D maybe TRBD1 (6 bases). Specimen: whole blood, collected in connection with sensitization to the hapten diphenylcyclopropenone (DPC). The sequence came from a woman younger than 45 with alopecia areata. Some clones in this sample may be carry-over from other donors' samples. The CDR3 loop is CATSGQAGGTQYF. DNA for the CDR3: TGTGCCACCAGTGGACAGGCCGGTGGGACCCAGTACTTC.